This T cell receptor (beta chain) was retrieved from a study of cytomegalovirus exposure and HLA in healthy donors. Study information: In an earlier analysis, some 110 million unique TCR beta sequences were found from some 200 million T cells.

Both 60 Vbeta primers and 13 Jbeta primers went into the PCR. Sequenced by immunoSEQ multiplex PCR; TCRdb stores in-frame clones only, minus some. The repertoire holds over 150,000 clones, 80% seen once, with roughly 10% in the top ten. This CDR3 contains 16 residues. The V gene end was trimmed by 9 bases and the J gene end by 1 base; junction bases not matched to a gene: 12. CDR1 and CDR2 from the germline V gene are LNHDA and SQIVND (reference sequence). The chain has TRBV19 and TRBJ2-7; 10 nucleotides match TRBD2. Sequencing used PBMCs. The source of this sequence is a man aged 18 to 35 in good health and CMV-seropositive. The CDR3 loop reads CASRRTGLASSYEQYF. Here the CDR3 DNA reads TGTGCCAGCCGACGTACGGGACTAGCGTCGTCCTACGAGCAGTACTTC.